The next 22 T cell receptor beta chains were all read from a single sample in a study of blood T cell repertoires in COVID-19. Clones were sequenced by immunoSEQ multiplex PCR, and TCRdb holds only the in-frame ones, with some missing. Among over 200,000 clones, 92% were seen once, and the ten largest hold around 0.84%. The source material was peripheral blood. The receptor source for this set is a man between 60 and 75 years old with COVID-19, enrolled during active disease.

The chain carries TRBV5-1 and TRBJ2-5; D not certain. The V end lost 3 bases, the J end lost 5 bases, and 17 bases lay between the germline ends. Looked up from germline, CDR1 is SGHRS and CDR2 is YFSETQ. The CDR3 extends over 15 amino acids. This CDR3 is CASSSTADKAETQYF. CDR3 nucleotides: TGCGCCAGCAGCTCGACCGCGGATAAGGCCGAGACCCAGTACTTC.

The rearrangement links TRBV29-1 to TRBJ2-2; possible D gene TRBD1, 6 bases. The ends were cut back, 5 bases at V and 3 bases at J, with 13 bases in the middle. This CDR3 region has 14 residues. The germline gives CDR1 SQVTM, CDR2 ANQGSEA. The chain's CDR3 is CSVLTGSYTGELFF. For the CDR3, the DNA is TGCAGCGTTTTAACAGGGAGCTACACCGGGGAGCTGTTTTTT.

The CDR3 loop reads CSGAGEGEQYF. The CDR3 DNA is TGCAGTGGGGCGGGAGAGGGCGAGCAGTACTTC. The V gene is TRBV20-1, the J gene TRBJ2-7, with 7 bases that match TRBD2. The V gene end was trimmed by 7 bases and the J gene end by 6 bases; junction bases not matched to a gene: 6. This CDR3 is 11 amino acids long. Per germline, CDR1 DFQATT and CDR2 SNEGSKA (reference sequence).

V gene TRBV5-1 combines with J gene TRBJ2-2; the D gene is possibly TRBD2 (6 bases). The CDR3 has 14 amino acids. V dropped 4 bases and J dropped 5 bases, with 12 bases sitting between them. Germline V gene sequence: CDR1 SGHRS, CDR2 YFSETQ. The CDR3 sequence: CASSRGLDTGELFF. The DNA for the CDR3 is TGCGCCAGCAGCCGGGGACTGGATACCGGGGAGCTGTTTTTT.

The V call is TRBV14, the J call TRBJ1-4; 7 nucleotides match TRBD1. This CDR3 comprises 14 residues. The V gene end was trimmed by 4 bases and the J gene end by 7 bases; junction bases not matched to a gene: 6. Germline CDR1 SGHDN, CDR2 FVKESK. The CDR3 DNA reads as TGTGCCAGCAGCCCCCGGACAGGCCCTGAAAAACTGTTTTTT. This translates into CASSPRTGPEKLFF.

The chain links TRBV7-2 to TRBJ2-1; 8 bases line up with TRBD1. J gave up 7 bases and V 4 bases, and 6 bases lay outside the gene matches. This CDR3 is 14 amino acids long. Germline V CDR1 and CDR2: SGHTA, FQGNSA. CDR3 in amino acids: CASSWRQGWNEQFF. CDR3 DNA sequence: TGTGCCAGCAGCTGGAGACAGGGGTGGAATGAGCAGTTCTTC.

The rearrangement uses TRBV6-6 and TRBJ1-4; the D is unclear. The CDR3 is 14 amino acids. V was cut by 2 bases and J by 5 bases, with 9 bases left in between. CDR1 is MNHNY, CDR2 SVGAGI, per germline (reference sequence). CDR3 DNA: TGTGCCAGCAGTTACCGAGGACTAAATGAAAAACTGTTTTTT. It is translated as CASSYRGLNEKLFF.

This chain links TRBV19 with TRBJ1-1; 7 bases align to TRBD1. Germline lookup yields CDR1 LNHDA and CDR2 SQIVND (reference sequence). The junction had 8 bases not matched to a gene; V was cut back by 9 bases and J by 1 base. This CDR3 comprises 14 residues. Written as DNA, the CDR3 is TGTGCCAGCTCGACAGGGAAAGCGAACACTGAAGCTTTCTTT. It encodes CASSTGKANTEAFF.

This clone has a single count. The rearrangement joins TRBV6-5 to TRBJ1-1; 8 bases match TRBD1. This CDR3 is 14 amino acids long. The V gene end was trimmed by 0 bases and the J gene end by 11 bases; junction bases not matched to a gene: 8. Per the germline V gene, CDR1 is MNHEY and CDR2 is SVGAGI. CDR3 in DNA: TGTGCCAGCAGTTACTCGTCGACAGGGGAATCGGCTTTCTTT. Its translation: CASSYSSTGESAFF.

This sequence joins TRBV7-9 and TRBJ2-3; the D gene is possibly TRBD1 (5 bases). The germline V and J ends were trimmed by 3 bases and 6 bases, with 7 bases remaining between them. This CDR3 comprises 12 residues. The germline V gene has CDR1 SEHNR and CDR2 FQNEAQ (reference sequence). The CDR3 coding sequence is TGTGCCAGCAGCTTCCGACAGGATACGCAGTATTTT. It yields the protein CASSFRQDTQYF.

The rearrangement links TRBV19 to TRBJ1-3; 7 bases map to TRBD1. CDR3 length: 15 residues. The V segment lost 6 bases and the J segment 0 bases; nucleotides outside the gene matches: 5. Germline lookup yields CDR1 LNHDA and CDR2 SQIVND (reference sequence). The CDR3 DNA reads TGTGCCAGTAGCACGGACAGGAGCTCTGGAAACACCATATATTTT. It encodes CASSTDRSSGNTIYF.

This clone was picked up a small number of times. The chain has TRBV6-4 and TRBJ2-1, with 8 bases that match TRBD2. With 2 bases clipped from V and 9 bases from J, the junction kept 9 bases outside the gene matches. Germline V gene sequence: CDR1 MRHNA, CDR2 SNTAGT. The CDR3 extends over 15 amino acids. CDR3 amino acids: CASSDEAGVGGEQFF. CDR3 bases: TGTGCCAGCAGTGACGAAGCGGGAGTTGGGGGTGAGCAGTTCTTC.

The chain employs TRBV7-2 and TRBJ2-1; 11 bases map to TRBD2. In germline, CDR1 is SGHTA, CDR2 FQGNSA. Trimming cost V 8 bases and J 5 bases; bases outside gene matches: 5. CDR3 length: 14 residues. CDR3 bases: TGTGCCAGCGGAGGGACTAGCGGACACAATGAGCAGTTCTTC. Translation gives CASGGTSGHNEQFF.

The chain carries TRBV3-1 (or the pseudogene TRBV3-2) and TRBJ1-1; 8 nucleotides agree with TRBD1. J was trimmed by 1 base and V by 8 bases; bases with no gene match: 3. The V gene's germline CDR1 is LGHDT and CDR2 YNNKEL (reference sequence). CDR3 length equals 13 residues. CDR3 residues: CASAGQGNTEAFF. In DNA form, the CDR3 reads TGTGCCAGCGCCGGACAGGGGAACACTGAAGCTTTCTTT.

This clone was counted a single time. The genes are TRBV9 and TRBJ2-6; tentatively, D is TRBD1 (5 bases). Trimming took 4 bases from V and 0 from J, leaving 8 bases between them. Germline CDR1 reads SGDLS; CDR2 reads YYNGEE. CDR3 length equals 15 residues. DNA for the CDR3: TGTGCCAGCAGCCCCAGGGTCTCTGGGGCCAACGTCCTGACTTTC. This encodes CASSPRVSGANVLTF.

The CDR3 nucleotides are TGCGCCAGCGGCCAGGACTATAATTCACCCCTCCACTTT. Amino acids: CASGQDYNSPLHF. This rearrangement joins TRBV5-1 to TRBJ1-6; D gene ambiguous. The V end was cut by 7 bases, the J end by 3 bases, with 8 bases between. The germline gives CDR1 SGHRS, CDR2 YFSETQ. The CDR3 covers 13 residues.

The CDR3 region is CASSLGGTGPYEQYF. The CDR3 DNA reads as TGTGCCAGCAGCTTAGGAGGTACAGGGCCCTACGAGCAGTACTTC. The chain uses TRBV7-6 and TRBJ2-7; TRBD1 might be the D (6 bases). V lost 1 base to trimming and J lost 2 bases, with 12 bases between them. From germline, CDR1 is SGHVS and CDR2 FNYEAQ. This CDR3 contains 15 residues.

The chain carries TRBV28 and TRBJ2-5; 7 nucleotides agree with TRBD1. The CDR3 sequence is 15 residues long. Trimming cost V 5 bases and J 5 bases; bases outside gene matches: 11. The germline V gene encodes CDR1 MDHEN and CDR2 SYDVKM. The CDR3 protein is CASSARRQGTETQYF. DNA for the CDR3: TGTGCCAGCAGTGCCCGGAGACAGGGTACGGAGACCCAGTACTTC.

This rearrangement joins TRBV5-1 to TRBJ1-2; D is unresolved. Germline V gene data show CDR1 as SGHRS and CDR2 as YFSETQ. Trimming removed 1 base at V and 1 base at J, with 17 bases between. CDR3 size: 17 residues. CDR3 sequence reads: CASSLYSGSGINYGYTF. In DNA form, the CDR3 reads TGCGCCAGCAGCTTGTATTCAGGTAGCGGGATTAACTATGGCTACACCTTC.

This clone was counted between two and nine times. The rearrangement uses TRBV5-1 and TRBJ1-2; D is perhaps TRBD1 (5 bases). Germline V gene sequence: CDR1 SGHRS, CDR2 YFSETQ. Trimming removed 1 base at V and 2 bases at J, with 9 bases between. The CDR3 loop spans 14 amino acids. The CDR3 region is CASSLRQTNYGYTF. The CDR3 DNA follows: TGCGCCAGCAGCTTGAGACAGACCAACTATGGCTACACCTTC.

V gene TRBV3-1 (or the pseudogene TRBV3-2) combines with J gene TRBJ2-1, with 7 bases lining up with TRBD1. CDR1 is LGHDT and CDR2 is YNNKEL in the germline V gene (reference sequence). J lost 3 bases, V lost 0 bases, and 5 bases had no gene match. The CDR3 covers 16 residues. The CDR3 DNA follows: TGTGCCAGCAGCCAAGAAGGGGGCCCTATCTACAATGAGCAGTTCTTC. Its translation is CASSQEGGPIYNEQFF.

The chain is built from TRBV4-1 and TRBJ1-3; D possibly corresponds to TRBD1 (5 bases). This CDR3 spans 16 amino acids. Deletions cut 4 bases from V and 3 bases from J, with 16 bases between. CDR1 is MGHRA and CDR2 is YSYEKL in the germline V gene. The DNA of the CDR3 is TGCGCCAGCAGCCCCGGGTCTCTCCAGGGTGGAAACACCATATATTTT. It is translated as CASSPGSLQGGNTIYF.